This entry describes one TCR beta chain. These data originate in a study of blood T cell repertoires in COVID-19. Background on the study: Some COVID-19 samples were acute and others convalescent; all came from the United States, Italy and Spain. T cells, B-cell-depleted T cells, or PBMCs supplied cDNA or gDNA.

The authors' processing: The authors estimated nucleated cell counts from reference gene primer amplification. Repertoires were generated with immunoSEQ multiplex PCR, while TCRdb's copy carries only in-frame clones and drops some. The V and J calls and clone size are taken from that table; D and trimming were inferred from the DNA. The sample has roughly 100,000 clones, about nine tenths seen once; the top ten hold about 1.8%. The CDR3 is 14 residues long. The V segment lost 10 bases and the J segment 7 bases; nucleotides outside the gene matches: 14. CDR1 is SNHLY, CDR2 FYNNEI, per germline. Sequenced sample: peripheral blood. This TCR was recovered from a human donor with active COVID-19. The donor label of this sample is uncertain. The chain uses TRBV2 and TRBJ2-7; 9 nucleotides line up with TRBD1. Written as DNA, the CDR3 is TGTGCCAACGCACCGGGACAGGGTTGTTGGGAGCAGTACTTC. Protein sequence: CANAPGQGCWEQYF.